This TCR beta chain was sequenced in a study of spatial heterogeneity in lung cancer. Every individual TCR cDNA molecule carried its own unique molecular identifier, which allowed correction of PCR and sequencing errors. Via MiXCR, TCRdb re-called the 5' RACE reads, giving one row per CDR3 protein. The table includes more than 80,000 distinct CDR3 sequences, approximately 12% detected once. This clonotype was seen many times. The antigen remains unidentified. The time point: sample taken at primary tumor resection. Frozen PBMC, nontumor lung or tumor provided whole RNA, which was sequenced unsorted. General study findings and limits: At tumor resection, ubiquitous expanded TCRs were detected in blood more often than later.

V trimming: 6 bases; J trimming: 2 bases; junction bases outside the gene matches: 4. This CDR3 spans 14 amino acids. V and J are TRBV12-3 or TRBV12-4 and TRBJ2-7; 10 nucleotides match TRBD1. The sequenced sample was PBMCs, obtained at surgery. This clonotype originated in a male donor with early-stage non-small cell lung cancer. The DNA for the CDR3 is TGTGCCAGCAGCCCCGGGACAGGGGCCTACGAGCAGTACTTC. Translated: CASSPGTGAYEQYF.